These T cell receptor beta chains were read from a single sample in a study of blood T cell repertoires in COVID-19. This table comes from immunoSEQ multiplex PCR, and its TCRdb copy is limited to in-frame clones, with some not included. The table shows about 69,000 clones, with over 70% occurring only once. The source material was peripheral blood. These receptors were collected from a man in his sixties with acute or convalescent COVID-19. Both conserved end residues are part of each CDR3. The order of the fields is CDR3 DNA, CDR3 protein, J gene, clone size, D gene, CDR3 length, V gene. The D gene is left open where the match is weak. A clone size is listed for some rows: how often the clone was seen (once, few, many), or a class if it is expanded.

CDR3 DNA: TGCGCCAGCAAGATTACCACAGGGATGGAGCAGTTCTTC
CDR3 protein: CASKITTGMEQFF
J gene: TRBJ2-1
clone size: few
D gene: NA
CDR3 length: 13
V gene: TRBV5-1

CDR3 DNA: TGTGCCAGCAGCCAAGATACGAGGGAGCAGTTCTTC
CDR3 protein: CASSQDTREQFF
J gene: TRBJ2-1
clone size: NA
D gene: NA
CDR3 length: 12
V gene: TRBV14

CDR3 DNA: TGCGCCAGCAGCATTACAGGGTTTAGTGGAAACACCATATATTTT
CDR3 protein: CASSITGFSGNTIYF
J gene: TRBJ1-3
clone size: NA
D gene: NA
CDR3 length: 15
V gene: TRBV5-1

CDR3 DNA: TGTGCCAGCAGCCGACAGGGCGGGAATGAAAAACTGTTTTTT
CDR3 protein: CASSRQGGNEKLFF
J gene: TRBJ1-4
clone size: NA
D gene: TRBD1
CDR3 length: 14
V gene: TRBV7-9

CDR3 DNA: TGTGCCAGCAGCCTGGAGACTACTGAGCAGTTCTTC
CDR3 protein: CASSLETTEQFF
J gene: TRBJ2-1
clone size: NA
D gene: NA
CDR3 length: 12
V gene: TRBV5-4

CDR3 DNA: TGTGCCAGCAGTGAAGGGCCAGGGGAGGGCGGGGAGCTGTTTTTT
CDR3 protein: CASSEGPGEGGELFF
J gene: TRBJ2-2
clone size: NA
D gene: NA
CDR3 length: 15
V gene: TRBV6-1

CDR3 DNA: TGCGCCAGCAGCTTGACAGGGGGCTTAGAAGAGACCCAGTACTTC
CDR3 protein: CASSLTGGLEETQYF
J gene: TRBJ2-5
clone size: NA
D gene: TRBD1
CDR3 length: 15
V gene: TRBV5-1

CDR3 DNA: TGTGCCAGCAGTTTGAGTGGTGAAAAACTGTTTTTT
CDR3 protein: CASSLSGEKLFF
J gene: TRBJ1-4
clone size: NA
D gene: NA
CDR3 length: 12
V gene: TRBV28

CDR3 DNA: TGTGCCAGCAGCCACCTGAGGCGTTCGTCCTACGAGCAGTACTTC
CDR3 protein: CASSHLRRSSYEQYF
J gene: TRBJ2-7
clone size: few
D gene: NA
CDR3 length: 15
V gene: TRBV3-1/TRBV3-2

CDR3 DNA: TGTGCCAGTACTCATTTGCGGCAGAATTCACCCCTCCACTTT
CDR3 protein: CASTHLRQNSPLHF
J gene: TRBJ1-6
clone size: NA
D gene: NA
CDR3 length: 14
V gene: TRBV19

CDR3 DNA: TGTGCCAGCAGCTCCCTGCTTGGGGACGGGGGTGGCTACACCTTC
CDR3 protein: CASSSLLGDGGGYTF
J gene: TRBJ1-2
clone size: NA
D gene: NA
CDR3 length: 15
V gene: TRBV7-6

CDR3 DNA: TGTGCCAGCAGAGACCCGGGACAGATGAACACTGAAGCTTTCTTT
CDR3 protein: CASRDPGQMNTEAFF
J gene: TRBJ1-1
clone size: NA
D gene: TRBD1
CDR3 length: 15
V gene: TRBV6-5

CDR3 DNA: TGTGCCAGCAGGTTCCTCCGACAGGGGACAGGCGGCTACACCTTC
CDR3 protein: CASRFLRQGTGGYTF
J gene: TRBJ1-2
clone size: NA
D gene: TRBD1
CDR3 length: 15
V gene: TRBV3-1/TRBV3-2

CDR3 DNA: TGTGCCAGCAGGGCCCTCTCTGGAAACACCATATATTTT
CDR3 protein: CASRALSGNTIYF
J gene: TRBJ1-3
clone size: once
D gene: NA
CDR3 length: 13
V gene: TRBV27

CDR3 DNA: TGTGCCATCAGTGAGGGGGAAACGGGACTAGCGGGGTCCGGGGAGCTGTTTTTT
CDR3 protein: CAISEGETGLAGSGELFF
J gene: TRBJ2-2
clone size: NA
D gene: TRBD2
CDR3 length: 18
V gene: TRBV10-3

CDR3 DNA: TGCGCCAGCAGCCGCGGGACAGCGTTTGAAAAACTGTTTTTT
CDR3 protein: CASSRGTAFEKLFF
J gene: TRBJ1-4
clone size: NA
D gene: TRBD1
CDR3 length: 14
V gene: TRBV4-3

CDR3 DNA: TGTGCCATCAGTGGCGTTAACACTGAAGCTTTCTTT
CDR3 protein: CAISGVNTEAFF
J gene: TRBJ1-1
clone size: NA
D gene: NA
CDR3 length: 12
V gene: TRBV10-3

CDR3 DNA: TGTGCCAGCAGTTCCTTGGGGGGGGACAAGTACCAAGAGACCCAGTACTTC
CDR3 protein: CASSSLGGDKYQETQYF
J gene: TRBJ2-5
clone size: once
D gene: NA
CDR3 length: 17
V gene: TRBV6-2/TRBV6-3

CDR3 DNA: TGCGCCAGCAGCTTGAGGGTTAGCGGGGGAGGGAATGAGCAGTTCTTC
CDR3 protein: CASSLRVSGGGNEQFF
J gene: TRBJ2-1
clone size: NA
D gene: TRBD2
CDR3 length: 16
V gene: TRBV5-1

CDR3 DNA: TGTGCCAGCACCGGGACAGGGGGCATTGGCTACACCTTC
CDR3 protein: CASTGTGGIGYTF
J gene: TRBJ1-2
clone size: NA
D gene: TRBD1
CDR3 length: 13
V gene: TRBV6-5

CDR3 DNA: TGTGCCAGCTCCTCTGCCCGGGAGCGGGGAATGAGGGAGCAGTACTTC
CDR3 protein: CASSSARERGMREQYF
J gene: TRBJ2-7
clone size: NA
D gene: TRBD2
CDR3 length: 16
V gene: TRBV19

CDR3 DNA: TGTGCCAGCAGTTACCTTGGGACAGGGGACCAAGAGACCCAGTACTTC
CDR3 protein: CASSYLGTGDQETQYF
J gene: TRBJ2-5
clone size: NA
D gene: TRBD1
CDR3 length: 16
V gene: TRBV6-2/TRBV6-3

CDR3 DNA: TGTGCCAGCAGCGTTTCAGGGGGCGGCGGGACCCAGTACTTC
CDR3 protein: CASSVSGGGGTQYF
J gene: TRBJ2-5
clone size: NA
D gene: TRBD1
CDR3 length: 14
V gene: TRBV9

CDR3 DNA: TGTGCCAGTAGTATCCTGGGAGGTTTCTATGGCTACACCTTC
CDR3 protein: CASSILGGFYGYTF
J gene: TRBJ1-2
clone size: once
D gene: NA
CDR3 length: 14
V gene: TRBV19

CDR3 DNA: TGTGCCAGCAGCCGATCGACAGTGAACACTGAAGCTTTCTTT
CDR3 protein: CASSRSTVNTEAFF
J gene: TRBJ1-1
clone size: NA
D gene: NA
CDR3 length: 14
V gene: TRBV11-3

CDR3 DNA: TGCGCCAGCAGCTTGAAGGAGGGCTCGACTGAAGCTTTCTTT
CDR3 protein: CASSLKEGSTEAFF
J gene: TRBJ1-1
clone size: NA
D gene: NA
CDR3 length: 14
V gene: TRBV5-1

CDR3 DNA: TGCAGCGTTGATACACCTGAAGCTTTCTTT
CDR3 protein: CSVDTPEAFF
J gene: TRBJ1-1
clone size: few
D gene: NA
CDR3 length: 10
V gene: TRBV29-1

CDR3 DNA: TGTGCCAGCAGCCTCGGACTAGCGGGGGGGCAGGGGGAGCTGTTTTTT
CDR3 protein: CASSLGLAGGQGELFF
J gene: TRBJ2-2
clone size: NA
D gene: TRBD2
CDR3 length: 16
V gene: TRBV7-2

CDR3 DNA: TGTGCCAGCAGCTTAGTCGCGGGACAGTACGAGCAGTACTTC
CDR3 protein: CASSLVAGQYEQYF
J gene: TRBJ2-7
clone size: NA
D gene: NA
CDR3 length: 14
V gene: TRBV7-2

CDR3 DNA: TGTGCCAGCTCACCCATCCCAGAAAACACTGAAGCTTTCTTT
CDR3 protein: CASSPIPENTEAFF
J gene: TRBJ1-1
clone size: NA
D gene: NA
CDR3 length: 14
V gene: TRBV18

CDR3 DNA: TGTGCCAGCAGCTCGGGGGCTCAGGGGGCGCAGTACACCGGGGAGCTGTTTTTT
CDR3 protein: CASSSGAQGAQYTGELFF
J gene: TRBJ2-2
clone size: NA
D gene: TRBD1
CDR3 length: 18
V gene: TRBV5-4

CDR3 DNA: TGTGCCAGTAGTCCCGGCAGAGGCGGGGGGGCCGTGAATGAGCAGTTCTTC
CDR3 protein: CASSPGRGGGAVNEQFF
J gene: TRBJ2-1
clone size: NA
D gene: TRBD2
CDR3 length: 17
V gene: TRBV19